The present entry profiles one TCR beta chain with its context. No antigen is known for it. Base qualities are not provided; no much larger clone lies one nucleotide away. This sample was taken from a study of technical replicates of blood from several donors (dated by TCRdb to between 2016 and 2019). V is reduced by 0 bases and J by 4 bases, leaving a spacing of 12 bases between them. The germline V gene specifies MNHEY as CDR1 and SVGAGI as CDR2. From the cysteine up to the phenylalanine, the CDR3 has a length of 15 residues. This entry keeps only the CDR3 DNA: 45 bases, framed from base 1. Library prep was done by the immunoSEQ multiplex PCR assay. Not all clones reach the TCRdb copy of this immuneACCESS table, which keeps in-frame sequences only. Checked studies attribute under half of the gap to unresolved V genes and leave the rest unexplained. This sample gives some 74,000 clones in total; about nine tenths of them show up just once. The ten biggest clones cover 0.35% to 0.45% of the sample.

This receptor was taken from a human donor in good health. Sequencing input: T cells isolated from PBMCs. Recombination joined TRBV6-5 with TRBJ1-2; the D gene remains uncertain. The DNA sequence follows: TGTGCCAGCAGTTACTCCCGACAAGTAAGCTATGGCTACACCTTC. Its protein product is CASSYSRQVSYGYTF.